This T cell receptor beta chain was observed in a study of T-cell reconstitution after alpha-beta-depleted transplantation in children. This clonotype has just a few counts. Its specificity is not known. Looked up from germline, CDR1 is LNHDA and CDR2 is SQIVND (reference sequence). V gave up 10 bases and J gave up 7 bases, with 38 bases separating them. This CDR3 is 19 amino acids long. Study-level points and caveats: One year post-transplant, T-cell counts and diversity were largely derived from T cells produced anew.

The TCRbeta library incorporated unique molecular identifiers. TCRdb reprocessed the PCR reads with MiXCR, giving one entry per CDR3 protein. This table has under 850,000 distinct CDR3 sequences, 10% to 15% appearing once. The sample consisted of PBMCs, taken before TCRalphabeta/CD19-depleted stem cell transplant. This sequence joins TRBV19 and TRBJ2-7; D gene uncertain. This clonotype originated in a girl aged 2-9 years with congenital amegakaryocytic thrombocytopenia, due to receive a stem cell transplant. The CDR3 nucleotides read TGTGCCACTTCCTCGTCTCCATACGTGGGGTTGCTCCGGGTGAGGGAGCAGTACTTC. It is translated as CATSSSPYVGLLRVREQYF.